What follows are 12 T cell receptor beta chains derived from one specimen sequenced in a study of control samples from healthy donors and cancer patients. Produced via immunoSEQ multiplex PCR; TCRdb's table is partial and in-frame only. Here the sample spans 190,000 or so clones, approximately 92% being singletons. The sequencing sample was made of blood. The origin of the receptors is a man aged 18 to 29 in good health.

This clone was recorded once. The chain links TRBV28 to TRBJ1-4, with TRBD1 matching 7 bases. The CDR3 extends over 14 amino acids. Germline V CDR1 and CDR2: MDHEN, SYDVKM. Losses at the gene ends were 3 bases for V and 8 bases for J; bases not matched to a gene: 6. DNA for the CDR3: TGTGCCAGCAGTTTCGACAGGGAGGCGGAAAAACTGTTTTTT. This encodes CASSFDREAEKLFF.

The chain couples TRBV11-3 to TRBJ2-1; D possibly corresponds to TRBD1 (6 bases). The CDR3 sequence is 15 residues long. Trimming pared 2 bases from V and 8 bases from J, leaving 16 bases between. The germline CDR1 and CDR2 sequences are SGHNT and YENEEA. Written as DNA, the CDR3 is TGTGCCAGCAGCTTATTTTCTGTGGGGGCGGATGAGCAGTTCTTC. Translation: CASSLFSVGADEQFF.

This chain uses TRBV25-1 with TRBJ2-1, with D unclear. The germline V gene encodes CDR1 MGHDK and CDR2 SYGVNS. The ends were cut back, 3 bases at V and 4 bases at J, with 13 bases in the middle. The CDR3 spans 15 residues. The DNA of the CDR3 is TGTGCCAGCAGTGACACCTTGGGCAGGTACAATGAGCAGTTCTTC. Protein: CASSDTLGRYNEQFF.

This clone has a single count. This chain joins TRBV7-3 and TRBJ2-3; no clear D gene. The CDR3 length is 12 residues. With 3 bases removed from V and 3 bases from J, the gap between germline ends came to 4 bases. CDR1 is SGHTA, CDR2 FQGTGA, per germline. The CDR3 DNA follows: TGTGCCAGCAGCTTGGATACAGATACGCAGTATTTT. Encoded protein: CASSLDTDTQYF. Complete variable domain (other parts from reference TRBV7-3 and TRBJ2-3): GAGVSQTPSNKVTEKGKYVELRCDPISGHTALYWYRQSLGQGPEFLIYFQGTGAADDSGLPNDRFFAVRPEGSVSTLKIQRTERGDSAVYLCASSLDTDTQYFGPGTRLTVL.

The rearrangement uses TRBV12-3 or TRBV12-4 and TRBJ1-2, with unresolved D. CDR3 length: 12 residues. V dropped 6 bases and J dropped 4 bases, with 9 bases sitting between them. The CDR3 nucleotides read TGTGCCAGCAGGGATGACGGCTATGGCTACACCTTC. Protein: CASRDDGYGYTF.

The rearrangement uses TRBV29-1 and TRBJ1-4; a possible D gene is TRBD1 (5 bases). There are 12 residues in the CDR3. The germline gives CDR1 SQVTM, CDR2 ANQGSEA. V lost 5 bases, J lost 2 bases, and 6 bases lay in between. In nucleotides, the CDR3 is TGCAGCGTTAGGGGCACTAATGAAAAACTGTTTTTT. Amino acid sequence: CSVRGTNEKLFF.

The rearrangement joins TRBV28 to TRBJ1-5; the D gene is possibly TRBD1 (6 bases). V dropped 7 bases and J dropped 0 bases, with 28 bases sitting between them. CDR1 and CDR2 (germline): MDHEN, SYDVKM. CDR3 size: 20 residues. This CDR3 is CASTLGSGGGISYSNQPQHF. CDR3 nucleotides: TGTGCCAGCACCCTTGGGTCGGGCGGGGGCATCTCTTATAGCAATCAGCCCCAGCATTTT.

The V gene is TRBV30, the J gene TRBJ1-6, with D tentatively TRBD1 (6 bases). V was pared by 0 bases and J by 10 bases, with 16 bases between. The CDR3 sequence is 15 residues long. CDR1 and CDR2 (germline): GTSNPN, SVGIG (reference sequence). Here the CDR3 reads CAWSVLGGAGSPLHF. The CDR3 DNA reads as TGTGCCTGGAGTGTACTGGGGGGCGCAGGGTCACCCCTCCACTTT. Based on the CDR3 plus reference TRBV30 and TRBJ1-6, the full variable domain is SQTIHQWPATLVQPVGSPLSLECTVEGTSNPNLYWYRQAAGRGLQLLFYSVGIGQISSEVPQNLSASRPQDRQFILSSKKLLLSDSGFYLCAWSVLGGAGSPLHFGNGTRLTVT.

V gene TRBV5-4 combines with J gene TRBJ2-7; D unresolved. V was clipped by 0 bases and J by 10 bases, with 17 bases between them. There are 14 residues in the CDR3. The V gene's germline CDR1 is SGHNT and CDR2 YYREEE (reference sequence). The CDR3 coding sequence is TGTGCCAGCAGCTTGGACGTAAGCTCGGCGGAACAGTACTTC. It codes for CASSLDVSSAEQYF.

CDR3 bases: TGTGCCTGGAAGCGAGAGCCAAACTCTGGAAACACCATATATTTT. Translating gives CAWKREPNSGNTIYF. J is TRBJ1-3 and V is TRBV30; no reliable D call. The CDR3 extends over 15 amino acids. The germline gives CDR1 GTSNPN, CDR2 SVGIG (reference sequence). The V gene lost 4 bases and the J gene lost 0 bases, with 13 bases spanning the gap.

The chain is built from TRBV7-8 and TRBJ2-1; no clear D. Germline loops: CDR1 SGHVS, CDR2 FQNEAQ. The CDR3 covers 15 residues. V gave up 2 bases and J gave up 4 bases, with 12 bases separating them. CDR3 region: CASSLQATIYNEQFF. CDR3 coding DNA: TGTGCCAGCAGCTTACAAGCTACTATTTACAATGAGCAGTTCTTC.

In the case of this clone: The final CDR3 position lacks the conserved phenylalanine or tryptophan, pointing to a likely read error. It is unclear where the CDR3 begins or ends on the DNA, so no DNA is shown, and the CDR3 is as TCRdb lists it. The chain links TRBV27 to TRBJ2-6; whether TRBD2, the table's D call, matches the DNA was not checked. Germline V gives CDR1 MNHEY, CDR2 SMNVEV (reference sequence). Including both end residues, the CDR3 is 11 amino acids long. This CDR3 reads CASSLSGRRPP.